This T cell receptor beta chain derives from a study of blood T cell repertoires in COVID-19. Study information: The analysed material was cDNA or gDNA that came from T cells, B-cell-depleted T cells, or PBMCs.

Under the authors' procedure: Reference gene primers were amplified, and this amplification served to estimate nucleated cell counts. Produced via immunoSEQ multiplex PCR; TCRdb's table is partial and in-frame only. The V and J calls and clone size were taken over from that table, and D and trimming were inferred from the DNA. Here the sample spans roughly 61,000 clones, roughly 80% being singletons. This clone was counted between two and nine times. Sequences were obtained from peripheral blood. This clonotype was obtained from a woman aged 70-85 years with acute or convalescent COVID-19.

CDR3 nucleotides: TGTGCCAGCAGCAAAGCGGGTCAGGGGGAGACCCAGTACTTC. The encoded protein is CASSKAGQGETQYF. The chain uses TRBV21-1 and TRBJ2-5; TRBD1 is the table's D call and was not checked against the DNA. TRBV21-1 is described as a pseudogene. The CDR3 runs to 14 residues.